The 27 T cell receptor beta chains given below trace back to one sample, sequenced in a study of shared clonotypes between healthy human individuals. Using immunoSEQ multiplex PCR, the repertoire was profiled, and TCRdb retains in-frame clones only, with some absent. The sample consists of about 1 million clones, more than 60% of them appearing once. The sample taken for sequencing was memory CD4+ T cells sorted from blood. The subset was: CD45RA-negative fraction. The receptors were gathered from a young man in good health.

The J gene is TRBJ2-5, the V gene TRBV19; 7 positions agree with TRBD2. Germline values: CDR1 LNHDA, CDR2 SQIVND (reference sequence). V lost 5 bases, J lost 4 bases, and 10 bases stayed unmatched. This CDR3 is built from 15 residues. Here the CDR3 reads CASSAAGLLTETQYF. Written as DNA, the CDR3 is TGTGCCAGTAGTGCAGCGGGACTACTGACAGAGACCCAGTACTTC. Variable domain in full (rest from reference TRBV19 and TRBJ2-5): DGGITQSPKYLFRKEGQNVTLSCEQNLNHDAMYWYRQDPGQGLRLIYYSQIVNDFQKGDIAEGYSVSREKKESFPLTVTSAQKNPTAFYLCASSAAGLLTETQYFGPGTRLLVL.

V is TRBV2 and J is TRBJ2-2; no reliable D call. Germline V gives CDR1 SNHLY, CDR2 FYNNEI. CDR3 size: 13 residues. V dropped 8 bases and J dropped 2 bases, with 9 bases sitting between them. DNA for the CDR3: TGTGCCAGCTCCGCGGACAACACCGGGGAGCTGTTTTTT. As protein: CASSADNTGELFF. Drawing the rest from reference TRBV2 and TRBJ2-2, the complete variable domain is EPEVTQTPSHQVTQMGQEVILRCVPISNHLYFYWYRQILGQKVEFLVSFYNNEISEKSEIFDDQFSVERPDGSNFTLKIRSTKLEDSAMYFCASSADNTGELFFGEGSRLTVL.

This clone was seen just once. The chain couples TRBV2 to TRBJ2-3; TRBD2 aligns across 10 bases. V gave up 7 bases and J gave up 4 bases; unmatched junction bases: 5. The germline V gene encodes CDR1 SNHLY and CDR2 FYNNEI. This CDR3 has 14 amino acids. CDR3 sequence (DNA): TGTGCCAGCATGCCGGGACTAGCGTCAGATACGCAGTATTTT. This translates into CASMPGLASDTQYF.

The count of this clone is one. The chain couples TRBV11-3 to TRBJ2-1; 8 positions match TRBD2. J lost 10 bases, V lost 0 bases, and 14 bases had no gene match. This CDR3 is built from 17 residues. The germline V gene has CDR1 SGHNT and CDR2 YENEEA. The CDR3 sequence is CASSLDLERGIIGEQFF. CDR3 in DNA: TGTGCCAGCAGCTTAGATTTGGAGCGGGGGATAATCGGAGAGCAGTTCTTC.

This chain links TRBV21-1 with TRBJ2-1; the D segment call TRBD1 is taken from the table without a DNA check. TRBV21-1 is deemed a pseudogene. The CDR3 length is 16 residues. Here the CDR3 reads CASRTHRGSSYNEQFF. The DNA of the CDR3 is TGTGCCAGCAGAACTCACAGGGGTAGCTCCTACAATGAGCAGTTCTTC.

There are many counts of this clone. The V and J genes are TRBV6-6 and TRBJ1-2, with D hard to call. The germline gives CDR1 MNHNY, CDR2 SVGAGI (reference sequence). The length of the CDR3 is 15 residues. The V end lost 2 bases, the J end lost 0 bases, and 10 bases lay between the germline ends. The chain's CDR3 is CASSYSSGANYGYTF. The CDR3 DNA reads TGTGCCAGCAGTTACAGTTCAGGAGCTAACTATGGCTACACCTTC.

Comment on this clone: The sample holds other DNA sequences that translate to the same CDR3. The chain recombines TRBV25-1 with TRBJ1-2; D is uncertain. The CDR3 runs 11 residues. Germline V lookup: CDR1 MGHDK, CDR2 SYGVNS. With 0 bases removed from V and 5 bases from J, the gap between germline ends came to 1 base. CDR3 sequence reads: CASSEYYGYTF. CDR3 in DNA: TGTGCCAGCAGTGAATATTATGGCTACACCTTC.

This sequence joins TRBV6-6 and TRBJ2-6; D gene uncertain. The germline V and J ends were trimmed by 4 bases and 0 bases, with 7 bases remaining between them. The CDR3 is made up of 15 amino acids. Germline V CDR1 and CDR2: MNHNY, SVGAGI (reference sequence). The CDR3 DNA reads TGTGCCAGCAGTTTCGTCAACTCTGGGGCCAACGTCCTGACTTTC. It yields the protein CASSFVNSGANVLTF.

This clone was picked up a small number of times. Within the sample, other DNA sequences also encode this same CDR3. The CDR3 DNA follows: TGTGCCAGCTCACCGAACGGCTACGAGCAGTACTTC. Its translation is CASSPNGYEQYF. The J gene is TRBJ2-7, the V gene TRBV18; D not resolved. Trimming stripped 3 bases from V and 3 bases from J, with 6 bases between. This CDR3 is 12 amino acids long. CDR1 and CDR2 from the germline V gene are KGHSH and LQKENI.

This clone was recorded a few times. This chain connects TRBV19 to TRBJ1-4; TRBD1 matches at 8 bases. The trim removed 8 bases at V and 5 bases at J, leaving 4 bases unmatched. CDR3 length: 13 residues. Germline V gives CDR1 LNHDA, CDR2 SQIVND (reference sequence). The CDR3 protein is CASADRANEKLFF. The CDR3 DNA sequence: TGTGCCAGTGCGGACAGGGCCAATGAAAAACTGTTTTTT.

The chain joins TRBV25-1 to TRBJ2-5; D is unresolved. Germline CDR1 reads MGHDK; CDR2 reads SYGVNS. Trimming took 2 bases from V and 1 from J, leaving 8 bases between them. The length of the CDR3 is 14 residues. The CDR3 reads CASSEDTTQETQYF. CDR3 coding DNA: TGTGCCAGCAGTGAAGATACGACCCAAGAGACCCAGTACTTC.

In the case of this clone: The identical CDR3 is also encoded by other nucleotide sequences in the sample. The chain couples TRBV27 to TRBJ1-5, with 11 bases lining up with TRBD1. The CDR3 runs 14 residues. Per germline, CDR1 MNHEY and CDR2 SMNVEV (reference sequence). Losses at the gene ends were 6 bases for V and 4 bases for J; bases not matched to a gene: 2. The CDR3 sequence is CASRGTGGNQPQHF. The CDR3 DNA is TGTGCCAGCAGGGGGACAGGGGGGAATCAGCCCCAGCATTTT.

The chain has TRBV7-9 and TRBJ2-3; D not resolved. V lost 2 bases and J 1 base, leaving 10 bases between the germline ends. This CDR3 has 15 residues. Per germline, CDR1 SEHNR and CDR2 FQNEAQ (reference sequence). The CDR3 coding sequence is TGTGCCAGCAGCTTATCACGGGCTCGCACAGATACGCAGTATTTT. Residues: CASSLSRARTDTQYF.

The CDR3 sequence: CASSPDRGPDTQYF. The CDR3 nucleotides are TGTGCCAGCAGCCCGGACAGGGGGCCAGATACGCAGTATTTT. The V gene is TRBV7-8, the J gene TRBJ2-3, with 11 bases lining up with TRBD1. The CDR3 length is 14 residues. CDR1 and CDR2 (germline): SGHVS, FQNEAQ. V lost 5 bases to trimming and J lost 4 bases; unmatched junction nucleotides: 2.

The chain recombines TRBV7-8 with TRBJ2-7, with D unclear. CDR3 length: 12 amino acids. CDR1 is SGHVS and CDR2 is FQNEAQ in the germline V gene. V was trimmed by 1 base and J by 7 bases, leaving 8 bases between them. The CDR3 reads CASSLDAKEQYF. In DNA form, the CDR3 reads TGTGCCAGCAGCTTAGATGCAAAGGAGCAGTACTTC.

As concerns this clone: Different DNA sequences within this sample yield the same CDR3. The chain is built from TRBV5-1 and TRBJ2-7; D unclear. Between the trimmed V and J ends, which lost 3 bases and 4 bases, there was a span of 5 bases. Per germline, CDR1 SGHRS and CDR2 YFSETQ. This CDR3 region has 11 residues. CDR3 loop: CASSSEYEQYF. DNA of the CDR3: TGCGCCAGCAGCTCGGAGTACGAGCAGTACTTC.

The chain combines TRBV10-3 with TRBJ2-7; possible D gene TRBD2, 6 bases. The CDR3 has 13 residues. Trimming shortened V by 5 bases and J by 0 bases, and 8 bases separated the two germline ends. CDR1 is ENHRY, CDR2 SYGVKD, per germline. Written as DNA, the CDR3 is TGTGCCATCAGTTCCGGGGGCTCCTACGAGCAGTACTTC. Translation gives CAISSGGSYEQYF.

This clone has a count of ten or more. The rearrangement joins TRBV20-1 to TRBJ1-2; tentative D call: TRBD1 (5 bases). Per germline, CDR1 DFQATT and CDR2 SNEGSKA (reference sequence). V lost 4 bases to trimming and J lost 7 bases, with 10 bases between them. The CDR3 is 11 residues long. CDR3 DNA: TGCAGTGCTACCGACAGCCCTGGCTACACCTTC. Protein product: CSATDSPGYTF.

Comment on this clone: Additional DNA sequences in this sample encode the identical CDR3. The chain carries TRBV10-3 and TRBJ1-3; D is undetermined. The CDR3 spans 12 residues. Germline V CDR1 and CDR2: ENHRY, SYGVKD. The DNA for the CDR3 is TGTGCGACGGAGGGCTCTGGAAACACCATATATTTT. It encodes CATEGSGNTIYF.

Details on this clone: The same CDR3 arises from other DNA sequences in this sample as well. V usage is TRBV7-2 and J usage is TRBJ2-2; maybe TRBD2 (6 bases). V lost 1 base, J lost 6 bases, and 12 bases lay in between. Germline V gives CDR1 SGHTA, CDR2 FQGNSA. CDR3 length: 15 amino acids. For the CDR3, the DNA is TGTGCCAGCAGCTTAGTTCTGGGGGGTGCCGGGGAGCTGTTTTTT. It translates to CASSLVLGGAGELFF. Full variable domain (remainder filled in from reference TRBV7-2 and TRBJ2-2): GAGVSQSPSNKVTEKGKDVELRCDPISGHTALYWYRQSLGQGLEFLIYFQGNSAPDKSGLPSDRFSAERTGGSVSTLTIQRTQQEDSAVYLCASSLVLGGAGELFFGEGSRLTVL.

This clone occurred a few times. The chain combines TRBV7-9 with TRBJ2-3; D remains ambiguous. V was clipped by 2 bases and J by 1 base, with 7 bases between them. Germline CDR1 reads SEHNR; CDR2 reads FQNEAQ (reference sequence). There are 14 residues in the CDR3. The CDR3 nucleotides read TGTGCCAGCAGCTTATTGCTCCGCACAGATACGCAGTATTTT. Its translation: CASSLLLRTDTQYF.

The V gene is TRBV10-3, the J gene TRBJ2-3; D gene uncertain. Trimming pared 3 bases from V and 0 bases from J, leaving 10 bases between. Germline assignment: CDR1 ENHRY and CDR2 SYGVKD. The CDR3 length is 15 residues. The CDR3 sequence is CAISEGYKSTDTQYF. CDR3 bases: TGTGCCATCAGTGAAGGTTACAAGAGCACAGATACGCAGTATTTT.

The CDR3, as DNA: TGCGCCAGCAGCTTTCTAGCGGGAGAAAGCAATGAGCAGTTCTTC. Amino acids: CASSFLAGESNEQFF. V and J are TRBV5-1 and TRBJ2-1; the match to TRBD2 covers 10 bases. This CDR3 comprises 15 residues. Germline CDR1 is SGHRS and CDR2 is YFSETQ. After removal of 2 bases from V and 6 bases from J, the junction contained 5 bases not matched to a gene.

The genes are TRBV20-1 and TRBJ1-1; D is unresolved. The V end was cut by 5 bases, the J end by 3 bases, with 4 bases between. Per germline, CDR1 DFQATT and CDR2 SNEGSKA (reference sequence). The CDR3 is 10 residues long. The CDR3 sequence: CSASDTEAFF. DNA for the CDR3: TGCAGTGCTTCGGACACTGAAGCTTTCTTT.

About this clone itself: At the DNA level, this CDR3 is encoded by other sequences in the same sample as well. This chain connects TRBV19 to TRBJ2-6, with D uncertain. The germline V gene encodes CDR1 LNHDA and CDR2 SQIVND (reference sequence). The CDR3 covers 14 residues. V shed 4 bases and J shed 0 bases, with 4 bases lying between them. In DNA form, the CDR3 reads TGTGCCAGTAGTACCAGCTCTGGGGCCAACGTCCTGACTTTC. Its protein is CASSTSSGANVLTF.

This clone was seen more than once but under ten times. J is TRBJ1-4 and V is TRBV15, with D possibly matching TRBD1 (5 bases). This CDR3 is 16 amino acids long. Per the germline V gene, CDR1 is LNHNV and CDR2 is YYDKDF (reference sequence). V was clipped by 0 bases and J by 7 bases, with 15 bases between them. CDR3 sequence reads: CATSRDQGPLSEKLFF. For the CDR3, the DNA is TGTGCCACCAGCAGAGATCAGGGCCCCCTCTCTGAAAAACTGTTTTTT. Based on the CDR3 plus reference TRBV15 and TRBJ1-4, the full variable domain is DAMVIQNPRYQVTQFGKPVTLSCSQTLNHNVMYWYQQKSSQAPKLLFHYYDKDFNNEADTPDNFQSRRPNTSFCFLDIRSPGLGDTAMYLCATSRDQGPLSEKLFFGSGTQLSVL.

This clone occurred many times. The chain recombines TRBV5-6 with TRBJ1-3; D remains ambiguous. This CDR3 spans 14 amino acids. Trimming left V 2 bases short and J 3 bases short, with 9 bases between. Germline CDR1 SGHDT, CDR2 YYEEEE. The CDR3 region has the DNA TGTGCCAGCAGCTTTCAGGCCGGTGGAAACACCATATATTTT. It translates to CASSFQAGGNTIYF.